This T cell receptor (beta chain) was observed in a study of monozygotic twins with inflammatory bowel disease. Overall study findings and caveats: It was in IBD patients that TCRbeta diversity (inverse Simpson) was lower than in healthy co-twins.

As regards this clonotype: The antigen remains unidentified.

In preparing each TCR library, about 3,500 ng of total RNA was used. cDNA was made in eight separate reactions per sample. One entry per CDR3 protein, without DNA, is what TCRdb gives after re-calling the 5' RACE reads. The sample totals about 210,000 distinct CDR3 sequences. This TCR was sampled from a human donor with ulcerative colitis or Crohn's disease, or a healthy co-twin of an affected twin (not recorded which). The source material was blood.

CDR3 amino acids: CASSPGDAGGFGSYEQYF. V usage is TRBV5-1 and J usage is TRBJ2-7; TCRdb outputs TRBD1, but without DNA this stays unchecked. This CDR3 is built from 18 residues. The germline gives CDR1 SGHRS, CDR2 YFSETQ.